Shown below are 32 T cell receptor beta chains from a single sample sequenced in a study of coeliac disease. General study points: Lower clonality than controls marked TRB and TRG repertoires from active celiac intraepithelial and lamina propria samples.

The repertoire was sequenced with immunoSEQ multiplex PCR; TCRdb's copy has only in-frame clones and lacks some. The sample has more than 6,000 clones; 55% to 75% are singletons. These receptors' targets are unknown. Material for sequencing was lamina propria lymphocytes from the gut. All receptors derive from a woman aged 18-35 years with active celiac disease.

The V call is TRBV5-1, the J call TRBJ2-1, with D uncertain. Trimming removed 2 bases from V and 5 bases from J, with 8 bases in between. This CDR3 is 13 amino acids long. Germline CDR1 reads SGHRS; CDR2 reads YFSETQ. The CDR3 DNA follows: TGCGCCAGCAGCTTTGTGGCTGACAATGAGCAGTTCTTC. Its translation is CASSFVADNEQFF.

V usage is TRBV27 and J usage is TRBJ2-6; the match to TRBD2 covers 7 bases. Trimming at V came to 5 bases and at J to 4 bases, leaving 2 bases not matched to a gene. The length of the CDR3 is 14 residues. Germline loops: CDR1 MNHEY, CDR2 SMNVEV (reference sequence). The CDR3: CASSPAGGANVLTF. Here the CDR3 DNA reads TGTGCCAGCAGTCCAGCGGGGGGGGCCAACGTCCTGACTTTC. Full variable domain (rest looked up from reference TRBV27 and TRBJ2-6): EAQVTQNPRYLITVTGKKLTVTCSQNMNHEYMSWYRQDPGLGLRQIYYSMNVEVTDKGDVPEGYKVSRKEKRNFPLILESPSPNQTSLYFCASSPAGGANVLTFGAGSRLTVL.

V usage is TRBV5-4 and J usage is TRBJ2-7; 11 bases match TRBD2. The trim removed 2 bases at V and 5 bases at J, leaving 12 bases unmatched. The CDR3 is 17 amino acids. Germline V gene lookup returns CDR1 SGHNT and CDR2 YYREEE (reference sequence). The CDR3 protein is CASSFRLPGLAANEQYF. The CDR3 bases are TGTGCCAGCAGCTTTCGACTACCGGGACTAGCGGCCAACGAGCAGTACTTC.

The chain recombines TRBV9 with TRBJ1-2, with a possible D match to TRBD1 (5 bases). The CDR3 extends over 15 amino acids. Trimming pared 3 bases from V and 6 bases from J, leaving 18 bases between. Germline CDR1 reads SGDLS; CDR2 reads YYNGEE. This CDR3 is CASSALTAYFNGYTF. DNA of the CDR3: TGTGCCAGCAGCGCTTTGACAGCGTACTTCAATGGCTACACCTTC.

This clone showed up just a few times. This chain connects TRBV7-2 to TRBJ1-1; D remains ambiguous. CDR3 size: 14 residues. CDR1 SGHTA and CDR2 FQGNSA come from the germline V gene. Trimming took off 2 bases at V and 4 bases at J, with 11 bases between the two ends. The CDR3: CASSLSLSPTEAFF. CDR3 nucleotide sequence: TGTGCCAGCAGCTTATCACTGTCTCCCACTGAAGCTTTCTTT. Supplemented by reference TRBV7-2 and TRBJ1-1, the full variable domain reads GAGVSQSPSNKVTEKGKDVELRCDPISGHTALYWYRQSLGQGLEFLIYFQGNSAPDKSGLPSDRFSAERTGGSVSTLTIQRTQQEDSAVYLCASSLSLSPTEAFFGQGTRLTVV.

The V and J genes are TRBV5-1 and TRBJ2-1; 7 bases map to TRBD1. The V gene's germline CDR1 is SGHRS and CDR2 YFSETQ. The CDR3 sequence is 15 residues long. V trimming: 0 bases; J trimming: 2 bases; junction bases outside the gene matches: 2. The chain's CDR3 is CASSLGGTAYNEQFF. The CDR3 DNA sequence: TGCGCCAGCAGCTTGGGGGGGACAGCCTACAATGAGCAGTTCTTC.

The V gene is TRBV27, the J gene TRBJ1-5; no firm D call. Between the trimmed V and J ends, which lost 10 bases and 6 bases, there was a span of 19 bases. This CDR3 has 14 amino acids. Germline CDR1 and CDR2: MNHEY and SMNVEV (reference sequence). The CDR3 DNA is TGTGCCACCTCTTCCCACGGGGTTTCTCAGCCCCAGCATTTT. Translated, it gives CATSSHGVSQPQHF.

The chain recombines TRBV6-4 with TRBJ2-1; 7 positions agree with TRBD2. The germline CDR1 and CDR2 sequences are MRHNA and SNTAGT. This CDR3 contains 16 residues. The V and J ends lost 5 bases and 3 bases, in that order; junction bases with no gene match: 10. The CDR3 region has the DNA TGTGCCAGCAGTCCCCGGGAGCGGGATTTCTACAATGAGCAGTTCTTC. It codes for CASSPRERDFYNEQFF.

J is TRBJ2-2 and V is TRBV7-9, with D unclear. V shed 5 bases and J shed 2 bases, with 3 bases lying between them. The germline CDR1 and CDR2 sequences are SEHNR and FQNEAQ (reference sequence). The CDR3 sequence is 12 residues long. The CDR3 DNA is TGTGCCAGCAGCCTCAACACCGGGGAGCTGTTTTTT. Translating gives CASSLNTGELFF.

The chain combines TRBV28 with TRBJ2-5; possibly TRBD1 for D (6 bases). Trimming pared 4 bases from V and 7 bases from J, leaving 13 bases between. This CDR3 comprises 13 residues. Germline values: CDR1 MDHEN, CDR2 SYDVKM. CDR3 nucleotide sequence: TGTGCCAGCAGTTACAGGGTTTTGGGGACCCAGTACTTC. Residues: CASSYRVLGTQYF.

The chain couples TRBV19 to TRBJ1-1, with D unclear. The germline V gene encodes CDR1 LNHDA and CDR2 SQIVND (reference sequence). This CDR3 has 12 residues. Trimming pared 3 bases from V and 5 bases from J, leaving 7 bases between. The CDR3 spells CASSIEETEAFF. CDR3 in DNA: TGTGCCAGTAGTATTGAGGAGACTGAAGCTTTCTTT. The entire variable domain, with the rest obtained from reference TRBV19 and TRBJ1-1, is as follows: DGGITQSPKYLFRKEGQNVTLSCEQNLNHDAMYWYRQDPGQGLRLIYYSQIVNDFQKGDIAEGYSVSREKKESFPLTVTSAQKNPTAFYLCASSIEETEAFFGQGTRLTVV.

The gene calls are TRBV7-2 and TRBJ1-5, with D unclear. Germline loops: CDR1 SGHTA, CDR2 FQGNSA. The CDR3 spans 14 residues. The ends were cut back, 5 bases at V and 5 bases at J, with 13 bases in the middle. CDR3 sequence: CASSRGPLDQPQHF. The CDR3 nucleotides are TGTGCCAGCAGCCGAGGCCCTCTAGATCAGCCCCAGCATTTT.

The chain employs TRBV2 and TRBJ2-5, with a possible D match to TRBD2 (5 bases). This CDR3 is 16 amino acids long. Germline assignment: CDR1 SNHLY and CDR2 FYNNEI. V lost 5 bases, J lost 5 bases, and 21 bases lay in between. DNA for the CDR3: TGTGCCAGCAGTATACGGGATTTCCCTCAATTGGAGACCCAGTACTTC. Its protein product is CASSIRDFPQLETQYF.

The rearrangement links TRBV28 to TRBJ2-5, with D perhaps TRBD1 (7 bases). The CDR3 extends over 13 amino acids. V was pared by 4 bases and J by 5 bases, with 11 bases between. Germline CDR1 reads MDHEN; CDR2 reads SYDVKM. The CDR3 bases are TGTGCCAGCAGTTGGAGGGGGCTCGAGACCCAGTACTTC. This gives the protein CASSWRGLETQYF.

The chain links TRBV4-1 to TRBJ1-4; possible D gene TRBD1, 5 bases. V dropped 0 bases and J dropped 8 bases, with 16 bases sitting between them. Germline V gene sequence: CDR1 MGHRA, CDR2 YSYEKL. CDR3 length: 16 amino acids. Here the CDR3 DNA reads TGCGCCAGCAGCCAAGATCAAGCGGGGAGGGGAGAAAAACTGTTTTTT. The encoded protein is CASSQDQAGRGEKLFF.

This clone was seen only once. The chain has TRBV7-9 and TRBJ2-1, with a possible D match to TRBD2 (5 bases). V was cut by 2 bases and J by 0 bases, with 20 bases left in between. The germline V gene has CDR1 SEHNR and CDR2 FQNEAQ (reference sequence). The CDR3 runs 19 residues. In nucleotides, the CDR3 is TGTGCCAGCAGCTTAAGTCCGGAGACCGGAGGCCCCTCCTACAATGAGCAGTTCTTC. Its translation is CASSLSPETGGPSYNEQFF. Looking up the rest from reference TRBV7-9 and TRBJ2-1 gives the full variable domain: DTGVSQNPRHKITKRGQNVTFRCDPISEHNRLYWYRQTLGQGPEFLTYFQNEAQLEKSRLLSDRFSAERPKGSFSTLEIQRTEQGDSAMYLCASSLSPETGGPSYNEQFFGPGTRLTVL.

The V call is TRBV4-1, the J call TRBJ1-1; no definite D call. Trimming took off 3 bases at V and 6 bases at J, with 14 bases between the two ends. Per germline, CDR1 MGHRA and CDR2 YSYEKL. The CDR3 length is 14 residues. CDR3 sequence (DNA): TGCGCCAGCAGCCACCCCCAAGGCGGTTCTGAAGCTTTCTTT. It specifies CASSHPQGGSEAFF.

The rearrangement uses TRBV5-8 and TRBJ1-2, with D perhaps TRBD1 (5 bases). Germline assignment: CDR1 SGHTS and CDR2 YDEGEE. V lost 5 bases and J 12 bases, leaving 23 bases between the germline ends. This CDR3 has 14 amino acids. CDR3 amino acids: CASRNIVGLLEDTF. Here the CDR3 DNA reads TGTGCCAGCAGGAATATTGTGGGGCTCCTGGAAGACACCTTC.

J is TRBJ2-5 and V is TRBV7-9, with TRBD2 identical over 13 bases. The germline gives CDR1 SEHNR, CDR2 FQNEAQ (reference sequence). Trimming at V came to 5 bases and at J to 5 bases, leaving 5 bases not matched to a gene. The CDR3 loop spans 15 amino acids. The CDR3 sequence is CASSPRTSGGETQYF. For the CDR3, the DNA is TGTGCCAGCAGCCCCCGGACTAGCGGGGGCGAGACCCAGTACTTC.

V is TRBV18 and J is TRBJ1-6, with D perhaps matching TRBD1 (6 bases). CDR1 and CDR2 from the germline V gene are KGHSH and LQKENI. Trimming stripped 2 bases from V and 9 bases from J, with 23 bases between. The CDR3 loop spans 18 amino acids. The CDR3, as DNA: TGTGCCAGCTCACCATCCCCCCCAGTAGGGGGAACATCTTCACCCCTCCACTTT. Encoded protein: CASSPSPPVGGTSSPLHF.

This sequence joins TRBV9 and TRBJ2-1; possible D gene TRBD2, 5 bases. V lost 0 bases to trimming and J lost 8 bases, with 15 bases between them. Looked up from germline, CDR1 is SGDLS and CDR2 is YYNGEE. The CDR3 contains 15 residues. CDR3: CASSVATRDFDEQFF. For the CDR3, the DNA is TGTGCCAGCAGCGTAGCTACGAGGGATTTCGATGAGCAGTTCTTC.

This clone was counted a few times. The chain employs TRBV6-5 and TRBJ2-6; perhaps TRBD1 as D (6 bases). Trimming stripped 5 bases from V and 6 bases from J, with 11 bases between. This CDR3 spans 14 amino acids. From germline, CDR1 is MNHEY and CDR2 SVGAGI. For the CDR3, the DNA is TGTGCCAGCAGTGAACAGGGTGAGGCCAACGTCCTGACTTTC. Residues: CASSEQGEANVLTF.

The V gene is TRBV11-2, the J gene TRBJ2-4; D might be TRBD1 (5 bases). Trimming removed 1 base from V and 6 bases from J, with 10 bases in between. Germline CDR1 is SGHAT and CDR2 is FQNNGV. The CDR3 is 14 residues long. CDR3 region: CASSLGWQGNIQYF. The CDR3, as DNA: TGTGCCAGCAGCTTAGGTTGGCAGGGAAACATTCAGTACTTC. Full variable domain (missing parts from reference TRBV11-2 and TRBJ2-4): EAGVAQSPRYKIIEKRQSVAFWCNPISGHATLYWYQQILGQGPKLLIQFQNNGVVDDSQLPKDRFSAERLKGVDSTLKIQPAKLEDSAVYLCASSLGWQGNIQYFGAGTRLSVL.

The chain combines TRBV15 with TRBJ2-1, with D maybe TRBD2 (5 bases). V lost 0 bases, J lost 2 bases, and 11 bases lay in between. From germline, CDR1 is LNHNV and CDR2 YYDKDF (reference sequence). The CDR3 contains 16 residues. The CDR3 coding sequence is TGTGCCACCAGCAGAGATCGGGGTGGCCCCTACAATGAGCAGTTCTTC. Residues: CATSRDRGGPYNEQFF.

Written as DNA, the CDR3 is TGTGCCAGCAGTCCCCGACTAGCGGGGGAGACCCAGTACTTC. This encodes CASSPRLAGETQYF. V is TRBV27 and J is TRBJ2-5, with 11 bases lining up with TRBD2. Trimming removed 5 bases from V and 5 bases from J; junction bases left unmatched: 4. Germline V gene lookup returns CDR1 MNHEY and CDR2 SMNVEV (reference sequence). This CDR3 has 14 residues.

This clone was observed a handful of times. V and J are TRBV5-1 and TRBJ2-7; D remains unclear. There are 13 residues in the CDR3. CDR1 SGHRS and CDR2 YFSETQ come from the germline V gene. V dropped 0 bases and J dropped 3 bases, with 7 bases sitting between them. CDR3 nucleotides: TGCGCCAGCAGCTTGGTTGTCAGCTACGAGCAGTACTTC. Its translation is CASSLVVSYEQYF.

By proportion, this clone is medium-sized. The rearrangement links TRBV29-1 to TRBJ1-2, with 7 positions matching TRBD1. Germline-derived CDR1 and CDR2 are SQVTM and ANQGSEA. V lost 0 bases, J lost 8 bases, and 6 bases stayed unmatched. The CDR3 is 13 residues long. CDR3: CSVEENRGNGYTF. The CDR3, as DNA: TGCAGCGTTGAAGAGAACAGGGGTAACGGCTACACCTTC. Based on the CDR3 plus reference TRBV29-1 and TRBJ1-2, the full variable domain is SAVISQKPSRDICQRGTSLTIQCQVDSQVTMMFWYRQQPGQSLTLIATANQGSEATYESGFVIDKFPISRPNLTFSTLTVSNMSPEDSSIYLCSVEENRGNGYTFGSGTRLTVV.

The rearrangement uses TRBV10-3 and TRBJ1-3, with D possibly matching TRBD1 (5 bases). CDR3 length: 14 residues. Deletions cut 2 bases from V and 2 bases from J, with 7 bases between. The germline CDR1 and CDR2 sequences are ENHRY and SYGVKD. CDR3 bases: TGTGCCATCAGTGAGGGGACTACTGGAAACACCATATATTTT. Translating it yields CAISEGTTGNTIYF.

This clone is a singleton in its sample. The V gene is TRBV2, the J gene TRBJ1-6; TRBD1 agrees at 7 bases. Germline CDR1 SNHLY, CDR2 FYNNEI. V dropped 7 bases and J dropped 6; count of bases not matched to a gene: 9. The CDR3 contains 15 residues. This CDR3 reads CASKPRDSFNSPLHF. The CDR3 nucleotides read TGTGCCAGCAAACCGAGGGACAGCTTTAATTCACCCCTCCACTTT.

This clone showed up just a few times. The V call is TRBV9, the J call TRBJ2-7; maybe TRBD2 (6 bases). Trimming removed 4 bases at V and 3 bases at J, with 20 bases between. The CDR3 runs 16 residues. Germline V gene data show CDR1 as SGDLS and CDR2 as YYNGEE. The CDR3 sequence is CASSQGGTPSNYEQYF. In DNA, the CDR3 is TGTGCCAGCAGCCAGGGCGGGACTCCGAGCAACTACGAGCAGTACTTC.

This rearrangement joins TRBV6-6 to TRBJ2-7; a possible D gene is TRBD1 (5 bases). Trimming took off 5 bases at V and 2 bases at J, with 10 bases between the two ends. Germline V gene data show CDR1 as MNHNY and CDR2 as SVGAGI (reference sequence). The CDR3 consists of 13 residues. The CDR3 is CASSRGTTYEQYF. The CDR3 coding sequence is TGTGCCAGCAGTAGGGGCACGACCTACGAGCAGTACTTC.

This clone was seen only a few times. This chain uses TRBV5-1 with TRBJ2-3; possible D gene TRBD2, 6 bases. The V and J ends lost 0 bases and 4 bases respectively, with 12 bases between them. The CDR3 runs 15 residues. Germline CDR1 and CDR2: SGHRS and YFSETQ. CDR3 amino acids: CASSLEVSGADTQYF. The CDR3 nucleotides read TGCGCCAGCAGCTTGGAGGTTTCGGGGGCAGATACGCAGTATTTT.